The clone carrying this T cell receptor (beta chain) was counted a single time. Its specificity is unknown. The V gene lost 4 bases and the J gene lost 4 bases, with 17 bases spanning the gap. CDR3 size: 15 residues. Germline assignment: CDR1 MRHNA and CDR2 SNTAGT. Per sample, roughly 10^5 TCR templates underwent assay. Measured with immunoSEQ multiplex PCR; TCRdb has only the in-frame clones, and not every one. There are around 100,000 clones in the sample; about 91% occur only once, and 0.14% to 0.15% lies in the top ten. This record belongs to a study of siplizumab effects on memory and regulatory T cells. Regarding the study as a whole: With siplizumab, mappable alloreactive CD4+ clones averaged roughly 69% Treg-derived, versus 25% to 30% in controls. Among sequences traceable to unstimulated CD4+ memory cells, alloreactive ones were significantly reduced by siplizumab. Unstimulated naive T cells seemed to show more diversity than memory cells did, and they also seemed to be among the major contributors to the alloresponse.

The source material was CD4+ T cells sorted from blood. The chain couples TRBV6-4 to TRBJ2-7; tentative D call: TRBD2 (6 bases). The clonotype comes from a human donor in good health. DNA for the CDR3: TGTGCCAGCAGTGTCGCGGGACGCCTTTTTTACGAGCAGTACTTC. Its protein product is CASSVAGRLFYEQYF.